This T cell receptor beta chain is from a study of T-cell reconstitution after alpha-beta-depleted transplantation in children. This clonotype was detected many times. The CDR3 covers 13 residues. Germline V gene data show CDR1 as SGHRS and CDR2 as YFSETQ. V was trimmed by 1 base and J by 4 bases, leaving 7 bases between them. Unique molecular identifiers were incorporated when the TCRbeta library was constructed. TCRdb analysed the PCR reads with MiXCR anew, one entry per CDR3 protein. The sample includes some 600,000 distinct CDR3 sequences, around a sixth seen only once; the top ten take 1.1%. The sequence was collected from a human donor who donated a stem cell graft to a child with acute myeloid leukemia. The sequences come from PBMCs from the stem cell graft donor, collected from the stem cell graft. The chain employs TRBV5-1 and TRBJ2-3, with no clear D. The CDR3 loop is CASSLSTADTQYF. CDR3 DNA: TGCGCCAGCAGCTTGTCGACGGCAGATACGCAGTATTTT.